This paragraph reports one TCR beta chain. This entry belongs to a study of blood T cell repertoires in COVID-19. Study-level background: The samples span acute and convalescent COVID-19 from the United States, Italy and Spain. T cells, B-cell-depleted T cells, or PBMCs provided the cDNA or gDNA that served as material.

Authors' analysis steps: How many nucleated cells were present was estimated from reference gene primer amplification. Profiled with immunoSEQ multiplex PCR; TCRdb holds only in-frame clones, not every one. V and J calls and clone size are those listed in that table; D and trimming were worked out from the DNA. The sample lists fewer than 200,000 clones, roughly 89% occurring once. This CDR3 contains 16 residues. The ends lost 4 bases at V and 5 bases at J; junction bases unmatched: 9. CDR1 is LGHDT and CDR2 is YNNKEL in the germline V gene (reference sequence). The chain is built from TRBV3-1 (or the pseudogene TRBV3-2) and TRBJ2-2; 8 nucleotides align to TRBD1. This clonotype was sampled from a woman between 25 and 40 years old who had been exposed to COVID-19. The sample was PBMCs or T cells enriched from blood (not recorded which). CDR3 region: CASSLICRGRTGELFF. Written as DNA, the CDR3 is TGTGCCAGCAGCCTTATATGCAGGGGGCGTACCGGGGAGCTGTTTTTT.